One TCR beta chain is described in this entry. This clonotype was counted only a few times. What this receptor recognizes is not known. Base qualities are not recorded, but no much larger clone differs from it by a single base. To prepare the library, 5' RACE was applied. The data were produced on an Illumina HiSeq 2500. A second about 7 to 11 cycle PCR used a sample-barcoded 5' primer and a J-beta primer mix. Each TCR beta cDNA molecule received a unique molecular identifier from a template-switch 5' adaptor carrying 12 random nucleotides. Each sample yielded at least 3 million CDR3-containing paired-end reads. First-strand cDNA synthesis was performed from all RNA using the Mint cDNA synthesis kit, with priming by a TRBC-specific oligonucleotide. All cDNA was treated with uracil-DNA glycosylase and then went through a first 18-cycle PCR with the universal primers M1SS and BC2_uni_R. The study's own analysis went as follows. Normalization of each sample was performed by random selection of 1 million high-quality reads, each carrying a distinct molecular identifier. Reads with shared molecular identifiers were discarded instead of being binned into consensus sequences. MiTCR, run with a Q25 quality threshold and the strictest error-elimination algorithm, handled CDR3 identification, clonotype clustering and error correction. A nonparametric unseen species model with Euler transformation was used to estimate lower-bound total TCR beta diversity. The raw public reads went through TCRdb reprocessing: fastp at Q25, MiXCR clone calling, in-frame beta chains kept. Each CDR3 protein appears once, grouped with its most common genes and DNA. TCRdb, rather than the study authors, made the V and J calls. The sample table lists about 620,000 distinct CDR3 sequences, around 21% of them with a count of one. The ten largest make up 3.5% to 4% of the sample.

The donors were around 39 Caucasian individuals from Russia, aged about 6 to 100 years, who were systemically healthy. Each donor gave around 9.9 milliliters of peripheral blood, collected into EDTA-treated Vacutainer tubes. Ficoll-Paque density-gradient centrifugation was used to isolate PBMCs, with at least 6.5 million obtained per sample. Trizol reagent was used to extract total RNA from the PBMCs, yielding at least 6 micrograms per sample. For every donor, flow cytometry on a PBMC aliquot measured the percentage of naive CD45RAhigh/CD27high T cells. The sample is drawn from a study of blood T cells in healthy people across ages (dated by TCRdb to about 2015). Background on the whole study: Template switching captured roughly one uniquely barcoded TCR beta cDNA molecule per two T cells in model experiments. The donors were divided into four age groups: young (average approximately 16 years), middle-aged (approximately 41), aged (under 70) and long-lived (roughly 82). To avoid experimental bias, donors of different ages were spread randomly across the sequencing lanes. Two additional independent replicas of 1 million unique cDNA reads from the same blood draw were analyzed for two donors (one aged 18 to 30 and one aged 80 or older). Using deep sequencing normalized with unique cDNA molecular identifiers, the study measured how TCR beta repertoire diversity changes with age.

V loses 5 bases of germline sequence and J loses 1 base, and the interval between the two ends is 9 bases. Via the germline V gene (reference sequence), CDR1 is LNHNV and CDR2 YYDKDF. The CDR3, from cysteine to phenylalanine, totals 13 residues. Left in the record is the CDR3 DNA by itself, 39 bases read in frame from the first base. The investigation overall reported the following: Compared with the aged group, more naive CD4+ T cells, fewer expanded clones and increased TCR diversity were shown by the long-lived group, suggesting age selection. Observed TCR beta diversity per million T cells fell roughly linearly with age, and a significant reduction was already apparent by age roughly 40. Bulk unsorted PBMC profiling prevented conclusive comparison of naive and antigen-experienced compartments. Observed TCR beta diversity correlated strongly with the percentage of naive T cells measured by flow cytometry. The CMV infection status of donors was not known, potentially confounding age-related changes in expanded clonotypes. Total diversity estimates from one million sequenced T cells were considered lower bounds and underestimates.

This receptor was obtained from a man between 65 and 85 years old in good health. Sequencing used blood. The chain is encoded by TRBV15 joined to TRBJ2-7, with the identity of the D gene unclear. CDR3 protein: CATSPDKSYEQYF. The sequenced DNA is TGTGCCACCAGCCCAGACAAGTCCTACGAGCAGTACTTC.